One and the same sample provided the 31 T cell receptor beta chains below, sequenced in a study of OX40 agonist ivuxolimab in advanced cancers. Data came from immunoSEQ multiplex PCR; TCRdb stores just in-frame clones and leaves some out. In the table there are more than 12,000 clones, about 93% of which are singletons. Sample: CD4+ or CD8+ T cells sorted from blood, taken in a trial of the OX40 agonist ivuxolimab. Receptors were obtained from an adult with an advanced solid tumor such as melanoma, head and neck, liver or kidney cancer.

V is TRBV6-5 and J is TRBJ2-3; D ambiguous. Trimming removed 0 bases from V and 2 bases from J, with 9 bases in between. The CDR3 runs 15 residues. Per germline, CDR1 MNHEY and CDR2 SVGAGI. The CDR3 loop reads CASSYSPFNTDTQYF. The CDR3 region has the DNA TGTGCCAGCAGTTACTCTCCCTTCAACACAGATACGCAGTATTTT.

The chain is built from TRBV15 and TRBJ2-7; tentatively, D is TRBD1 or TRBD2 (5 bases each). V lost 0 bases and J 9 bases, leaving 21 bases between the germline ends. The CDR3 is 16 residues long. The germline V gene encodes CDR1 LNHNV and CDR2 YYDKDF (reference sequence). The CDR3 protein is CATSRDQGRERGWQYF. Written as DNA, the CDR3 is TGTGCCACCAGCAGAGATCAGGGCAGGGAGAGAGGGTGGCAGTACTTC. Looking up the rest from reference TRBV15 and TRBJ2-7 gives the full variable domain: DAMVIQNPRYQVTQFGKPVTLSCSQTLNHNVMYWYQQKSSQAPKLLFHYYDKDFNNEADTPDNFQSRRPNTSFCFLDIRSPGLGDTAMYLCATSRDQGRERGWQYFGPGTRLTVT.

The rearrangement links TRBV7-9 to TRBJ2-1, with 10 positions matching TRBD2. The CDR3 consists of 13 residues. J lost 10 bases, V lost 5 bases, and 5 bases had no gene match. Germline CDR1 and CDR2: SEHNR and FQNEAQ (reference sequence). CDR3 bases: TGTGCCAGCAGCCTAATGGGACTAGCGGAGCAGTTCTTC. It encodes CASSLMGLAEQFF.

This clone was seen only a few times. The chain joins TRBV5-4 to TRBJ1-1; the match to TRBD1 covers 7 bases. This CDR3 contains 18 residues. CDR1 and CDR2 (germline): SGHNT, YYREEE (reference sequence). V lost 4 bases and J lost 7; bases outside the gene matches: 22. In nucleotides, the CDR3 is TGTGCCAGCAGCCTGCCCCCCGGGGCGCAGGCAGGGGGACGTGAAGCTTTCTTT. Translating gives CASSLPPGAQAGGREAFF.

This clone was seen only once. The identical CDR3 is also encoded by other nucleotide sequences in the sample. V usage is TRBV9 and J usage is TRBJ1-1, with D tentatively TRBD1 (5 bases). CDR1 SGDLS and CDR2 YYNGEE come from the germline V gene. The CDR3 covers 13 residues. V shed 2 bases and J shed 3 bases, with 8 bases lying between them. This CDR3 is CASSVGGDTEAFF. The CDR3 DNA reads as TGTGCCAGCAGCGTCGGAGGGGACACTGAAGCTTTCTTT.

The CDR3 bases are TGTGCCAGCAGTACCGGGACTAGCGCTTACGAGCAGTACTTC. It specifies CASSTGTSAYEQYF. V usage is TRBV7-9 and J usage is TRBJ2-7; 10 bases agree with TRBD2. The CDR3 has 14 amino acids. Germline assignment: CDR1 SEHNR and CDR2 FQNEAQ (reference sequence). V trimming: 6 bases; J trimming: 4 bases; junction bases outside the gene matches: 6.

The J gene is TRBJ2-1, the V gene TRBV9, with 7 bases aligning to TRBD2. Per the germline V gene, CDR1 is SGDLS and CDR2 is YYNGEE. J gave up 3 bases and V 0 bases, and 3 bases lay outside the gene matches. The CDR3 length is 15 residues. The CDR3 sequence is CASSVGGGDYNEQFF. DNA of the CDR3: TGTGCCAGCAGCGTAGGCGGGGGTGACTACAATGAGCAGTTCTTC.

The J gene is TRBJ1-1, the V gene TRBV5-8, with D possibly being TRBD1 (6 bases). The length of the CDR3 is 15 residues. V was cut by 1 base and J by 4 bases, with 14 bases left in between. The germline CDR1 and CDR2 sequences are SGHTS and YDEGEE. This chain's CDR3 is CASSLKDSLLTEAFF. The CDR3 region has the DNA TGTGCCAGCAGCTTGAAGGACAGCCTCCTCACTGAAGCTTTCTTT.

J is TRBJ2-1 and V is TRBV7-9; D is perhaps TRBD1 (5 bases). The V and J ends lost 3 bases and 8 bases respectively, with 8 bases between them. The germline CDR1 and CDR2 sequences are SEHNR and FQNEAQ (reference sequence). This CDR3 comprises 12 residues. The CDR3 loop is CASSFWGDEQFF. The CDR3 DNA reads TGTGCCAGCAGCTTTTGGGGCGATGAGCAGTTCTTC.

This clone turned up a few times. The gene calls are TRBV4-3 and TRBJ1-1; D call uncertain. Per germline, CDR1 LGHNA and CDR2 YSLEER. With 1 base removed from V and 2 bases from J, the gap between germline ends came to 8 bases. This CDR3 contains 14 residues. The CDR3 nucleotides read TGCGCCAGCAGCCAAGCGGCGGTAAACACTGAAGCTTTCTTT. The encoded protein is CASSQAAVNTEAFF.

The chain couples TRBV29-1 to TRBJ1-1, with D maybe TRBD1 (6 bases). V lost 6 bases, J lost 8 bases, and 13 bases lay in between. In germline, CDR1 is SQVTM, CDR2 ANQGSEA. The CDR3 length is 11 residues. CDR3 in amino acids: CSVALQGEAFF. In DNA, the CDR3 is TGCAGCGTCGCCCTACAGGGAGAAGCTTTCTTT.

The chain combines TRBV7-9 with TRBJ2-7; D call uncertain. There are 14 residues in the CDR3. CDR1 SEHNR and CDR2 FQNEAQ come from the germline V gene (reference sequence). The V gene lost 5 bases and the J gene lost 2 bases, with 13 bases spanning the gap. The CDR3 coding sequence is TGTGCCAGCAGCACAACCGACGGAGCCTACGAGCAGTACTTC. Its protein product is CASSTTDGAYEQYF.

V and J are TRBV27 and TRBJ1-5; a possible D gene is TRBD1 (5 bases). Germline V gene lookup returns CDR1 MNHEY and CDR2 SMNVEV (reference sequence). Trimming took off 0 bases at V and 7 bases at J, with 13 bases between the two ends. The CDR3 has 15 amino acids. The CDR3 reads CASSLSVGGGQPQHF. The CDR3 DNA sequence: TGTGCCAGCAGTTTATCGGTCGGGGGAGGCCAGCCCCAGCATTTT.

The genes are TRBV4-1 and TRBJ2-7; no definite D call. V dropped 4 bases and J dropped 2 bases, with 12 bases sitting between them. CDR1 MGHRA and CDR2 YSYEKL come from the germline V gene. The CDR3 spans 14 residues. CDR3 residues: CASSPQEGPYEQYF. CDR3 in DNA: TGCGCCAGCAGCCCGCAGGAAGGCCCCTACGAGCAGTACTTC.

The rearrangement uses TRBV6-5 and TRBJ2-7; 8 nucleotides line up with TRBD1. Germline CDR1 reads MNHEY; CDR2 reads SVGAGI. This CDR3 has 16 residues. The V gene end was trimmed by 4 bases and the J gene end by 0 bases; junction bases not matched to a gene: 8. Here the CDR3 reads CASSSPMTGDSYEQYF. Written as DNA, the CDR3 is TGTGCCAGCAGTTCCCCAATGACAGGGGACTCCTACGAGCAGTACTTC.

The chain's CDR3 is CAWRGRYSNQPQHF. CDR3 DNA: TGTGCCTGGAGGGGGAGATATAGCAATCAGCCCCAGCATTTT. V gene TRBV30 combines with J gene TRBJ1-5, with D hard to call. Germline values: CDR1 GTSNPN, CDR2 SVGIG (reference sequence). Trimming cost V 3 bases and J 0 bases, with 9 bases left between them. The CDR3 loop spans 14 amino acids.

The J gene is TRBJ2-1, the V gene TRBV2, with D perhaps TRBD1 or TRBD2 (6 bases each). Germline V gives CDR1 SNHLY, CDR2 FYNNEI. The CDR3 covers 15 residues. The V gene lost 7 bases and the J gene lost 12 bases, with 25 bases spanning the gap. The CDR3 is CASNGQFSGAPGQFF. Here the CDR3 DNA reads TGTGCCAGCAATGGACAGTTTAGCGGTGCGCCCGGGCAGTTCTTC.

V is TRBV5-6 and J is TRBJ1-1, with a tentative D call TRBD1 (6 bases). Germline CDR1 reads SGHDT; CDR2 reads YYEEEE. V shed 6 bases and J shed 2 bases, with 17 bases lying between them. The CDR3 has 15 residues. For the CDR3, the DNA is TGTGCCAGCATCGATCCCAGGGGTGGAAACACTGAAGCTTTCTTT. It is translated as CASIDPRGGNTEAFF.

V gene TRBV6-4 combines with J gene TRBJ2-1; TRBD2 matches 7 bases. The germline V gene encodes CDR1 MRHNA and CDR2 SNTAGT. Trimming took 2 bases from V and 4 from J; bases not matched to a gene: 8. This CDR3 region has 16 residues. CDR3 nucleotides: TGTGCCAGCAGTGACACGACGGGGGGTTCTTACAATGAGCAGTTCTTC. This sequence encodes CASSDTTGGSYNEQFF.

The chain employs TRBV11-2 and TRBJ2-3, with no clear D. Trimming removed 1 base from V and 4 bases from J, with 6 bases in between. The CDR3 spans 13 residues. The germline V gene encodes CDR1 SGHAT and CDR2 FQNNGV. The CDR3 loop is CASSLGRPDTQYF. CDR3 bases: TGTGCCAGCAGCTTAGGGCGCCCAGATACGCAGTATTTT.

J is TRBJ2-5 and V is TRBV6-4; 12 bases fit TRBD1. The CDR3 is 15 amino acids. The V segment lost 3 bases and the J segment 5 bases; nucleotides outside the gene matches: 4. The germline CDR1 and CDR2 sequences are MRHNA and SNTAGT. The CDR3 coding sequence is TGTGCCAGCAGTGAGGGGACAGGGGGCGTTGAGACCCAGTACTTC. This translates into CASSEGTGGVETQYF.

The chain is built from TRBV21-1 and TRBJ2-5; whether TRBD2, the table's D call, matches the DNA was not checked. TRBV21-1 is a pseudogene locus. CDR3 length equals 17 residues. The CDR3 reads CASSTSPGLAAKETQYF. CDR3 coding DNA: TGTGCCAGCAGCACATCCCCGGGACTAGCAGCAAAAGAGACCCAGTACTTC.

This rearrangement joins TRBV9 to TRBJ2-7, with D uncertain. V shed 0 bases and J shed 0 bases, with 4 bases lying between them. The germline V gene has CDR1 SGDLS and CDR2 YYNGEE. The CDR3 covers 13 residues. DNA for the CDR3: TGTGCCAGCAGCGTAGACAGCTCCTACGAGCAGTACTTC. As protein: CASSVDSSYEQYF.

This chain links TRBV7-9 with TRBJ1-2; TRBD1 might be the D (5 bases). CDR3 length: 14 residues. V was clipped by 5 bases and J by 1 base, with 11 bases between them. Germline V gene data show CDR1 as SEHNR and CDR2 as FQNEAQ (reference sequence). The DNA for the CDR3 is TGTGCCAGCAGCCGACAGTCAGATAACTATGGCTACACCTTC. This codes for CASSRQSDNYGYTF.

The V call is TRBV5-1, the J call TRBJ2-1; 14 bases are shared with TRBD2. Germline V gene data show CDR1 as SGHRS and CDR2 as YFSETQ. The CDR3 is made up of 18 amino acids. The V segment lost 4 bases and the J segment 4 bases; nucleotides outside the gene matches: 10. CDR3 region: CASSNGLAGGERYNEQFF. The CDR3 region has the DNA TGCGCCAGCAGCAACGGACTAGCGGGGGGCGAACGTTACAATGAGCAGTTCTTC.

This chain links TRBV28 with TRBJ1-2, with TRBD1 matching 7 bases. Germline V gene lookup returns CDR1 MDHEN and CDR2 SYDVKM. V lost 2 bases to trimming and J lost 4 bases; unmatched junction nucleotides: 7. This CDR3 region has 15 residues. DNA of the CDR3: TGTGCCAGCAGTTTACCCTATGACAGGGTCTATGGCTACACCTTC. Translated: CASSLPYDRVYGYTF.

In its sample, this clone was seen once. This chain uses TRBV2 with TRBJ2-5, with D unresolved. In germline, CDR1 is SNHLY, CDR2 FYNNEI. V dropped 4 bases and J dropped 1 base, with 10 bases sitting between them. This CDR3 has 14 amino acids. CDR3 sequence reads: CASSVGTAQETQYF. CDR3 DNA: TGTGCCAGCAGTGTGGGTACAGCCCAAGAGACCCAGTACTTC.

CDR3 DNA sequence: TGTGCCAGCAGTTTCGGACCCGGCGGCAATCAGCCCCAGCATTTT. This gives the protein CASSFGPGGNQPQHF. V usage is TRBV7-9 and J usage is TRBJ1-5, with no clear D. Germline V lookup: CDR1 SEHNR, CDR2 FQNEAQ (reference sequence). The ends were cut back, 6 bases at V and 2 bases at J, with 14 bases in the middle. The CDR3 is made up of 15 amino acids.

The gene calls are TRBV21-1 and TRBJ2-7. TRBV21-1 is a recognized pseudogene. The CDR3 is made up of 13 amino acids. The CDR3 region has the DNA TGTGCCAGCAGCAATATCCGGCCAGATGAGCAGTACTTC. Amino acids: CASSNIRPDEQYF.

This clone appeared a few times. This chain joins TRBV7-3 and TRBJ2-1; 11 bases align to TRBD2. V shed 5 bases and J 4 bases; nucleotides not matched to a gene: 10. The CDR3 totals 17 residues. Germline V gene data show CDR1 as SGHTA and CDR2 as FQGTGA. The CDR3, as DNA: TGTGCCAGCAGCCCTGATGCCGGGACTAGCGGATACAATGAGCAGTTCTTC. Amino acid sequence: CASSPDAGTSGYNEQFF.

CDR3 sequence reads: CASSLDAGGGGEKLFF. For the CDR3, the DNA is TGTGCCAGCAGCTTAGACGCGGGGGGCGGAGGCGAAAAACTGTTTTTT. This sequence joins TRBV7-2 and TRBJ1-4; possibly TRBD1 for D (6 bases). Between the trimmed V and J ends, which lost 1 base and 8 bases, there was a span of 17 bases. The CDR3 spans 16 residues. Per germline, CDR1 SGHTA and CDR2 FQGNSA. Using reference TRBV7-2 and TRBJ1-4 for the parts outside the CDR3, the full variable domain is GAGVSQSPSNKVTEKGKDVELRCDPISGHTALYWYRQSLGQGLEFLIYFQGNSAPDKSGLPSDRFSAERTGGSVSTLTIQRTQQEDSAVYLCASSLDAGGGGEKLFFGSGTQLSVL.